One sample yielded the 17 T cell receptor beta chains listed below, sequenced in a study of T cells expressing NK-cell markers. TCRdb reprocessed the 5' RACE reads, with one entry per CDR3 protein and no DNA. The sample totals fewer than 400,000 distinct CDR3 sequences. Material for sequencing was blood T cells: a sorted CD56 or NKG2C T cell subset, CD4+ or CD8+ T cells, or bulk PBMC T cells (not recorded which). All receptors derive from a man aged 18-70 years in good health.

The rearrangement links TRBV19 to TRBJ1-1; TCRdb reports TRBD1, a call that lacks DNA to check it against. This CDR3 comprises 11 residues. The germline V gene encodes CDR1 LNHDA and CDR2 SQIVND (reference sequence). Here the CDR3 reads CASRTGVEAFF.

The rearrangement uses TRBV6-1 and TRBJ2-7; TCRdb selects TRBD1, and the lack of DNA leaves this call unchecked. The germline V gene encodes CDR1 MNHNS and CDR2 SASEGT. The CDR3 extends over 14 amino acids. CDR3 region: CATFSDSLSYEQYF.

The chain carries TRBV28 and TRBJ2-5. This CDR3 is built from 16 residues. Germline CDR1 reads MDHEN; CDR2 reads SYDVKM. This CDR3 is CASSWRALVVQETQYF. The variable domain in full, with the rest retrieved from reference TRBV28 and TRBJ2-5, is DVKVTQSSRYLVKRTGEKVFLECVQDMDHENMFWYRQDPGLGLRLIYFSYDVKMKEKGDIPEGYSVSREKKERFSLILESASTNQTSMYLCASSWRALVVQETQYFGPGTRLLVL.

The chain links TRBV29-1 to TRBJ2-4. In germline, CDR1 is SQVTM, CDR2 ANQGSEA. The CDR3 runs to 12 residues. CDR3 sequence reads: CSVEITKNIQYF.

This chain connects TRBV7-8 to TRBJ2-3; the D call from TCRdb, TRBD1, cannot be confirmed without DNA. The CDR3 extends over 15 amino acids. Germline V gene data show CDR1 as SGHVS and CDR2 as FQNEAQ. The CDR3 protein is CASSSSFPHTDTQYF.

The CDR3 spells CASSIRTSGRNNEQFF. V usage is TRBV12-3 or TRBV12-4 and J usage is TRBJ2-1; TCRdb gives TRBD2 as the D gene, but with no DNA this cannot be confirmed. This CDR3 is 16 amino acids long.

This chain uses TRBV28 with TRBJ2-2; without DNA, the TCRdb call of TRBD1 cannot be checked. This CDR3 contains 14 residues. Germline lookup yields CDR1 MDHEN and CDR2 SYDVKM. CDR3 sequence reads: CASSLAPVSGELFF.

CDR3 region: CASSFGTGGGYTF. The J gene is TRBJ1-2, the V gene TRBV12-3 or TRBV12-4; the D gene TCRdb calls, TRBD1, cannot be checked with no DNA. The CDR3 has 13 amino acids.

This chain joins TRBV7-2 and TRBJ2-1; the TCRdb D gene call, TRBD1, has no DNA to confirm it. The germline gives CDR1 SGHTA, CDR2 FQGNSA. There are 16 residues in the CDR3. This CDR3 reads CASSLVGGNSYNEQFF.

This chain uses TRBV20-1 with TRBJ2-7. Germline loops: CDR1 DFQATT, CDR2 SNEGSKA (reference sequence). The CDR3 contains 14 residues. This CDR3 reads CSAPKAGGSYEQYF.

This chain joins TRBV12-3 or TRBV12-4 and TRBJ2-6; no DNA is available, so the TRBD1 call from TCRdb remains unchecked. The CDR3 is 18 residues long. The CDR3 region is CASSSGQGVLSGANVLTF.

V usage is TRBV15 and J usage is TRBJ2-1. Per germline, CDR1 LNHNV and CDR2 YYDKDF (reference sequence). This CDR3 has 16 residues. CDR3 in amino acids: CATSRAATISYNEQFF.

The chain joins TRBV7-8 to TRBJ2-7. CDR3 length: 14 residues. The germline V gene has CDR1 SGHVS and CDR2 FQNEAQ. Here the CDR3 reads CASVQDLSSYEQYF.

This chain joins TRBV2 and TRBJ1-2. The CDR3 contains 16 residues. Germline lookup yields CDR1 SNHLY and CDR2 FYNNEI. CDR3: CASSPGRVNANYGYTF.

The genes are TRBV11-3 and TRBJ1-1; TCRdb returns TRBD1, unconfirmable since there is no DNA. This CDR3 contains 14 residues. Germline CDR1 SGHNT, CDR2 YENEEA. The CDR3 here is CASSLGVGTDEAFF.

CDR3 sequence: CASSYSGTSGLYNEQFF. The rearrangement links TRBV6-2 or TRBV6-3 to TRBJ2-1; TCRdb picks TRBD2, but there is no DNA to check that call. CDR1 is MNHEY, CDR2 SVGEGT, per germline. The CDR3 spans 17 residues.

The V and J genes are TRBV20-1 and TRBJ2-5. There are 18 residues in the CDR3. Germline CDR1 reads DFQATT; CDR2 reads SNEGSKA (reference sequence). Here the CDR3 reads CSALPRTILMVFQETQYF.